This T cell receptor beta chain was recorded in a study of cytomegalovirus exposure and HLA in healthy donors. Study-wide results and limits: An assumption of roughly uniform sequencing depth across donors underlay the presence/absence analyses. Previous analysis showed most TCR beta V segments were productive about 90% or about 30% of the time. TRBV6-2, TRBV6-3 and some other V segments were unresolvable in 87-base-pair reads.

The PCR used 60 Vbeta and 13 Jbeta primers. Assay: immunoSEQ multiplex PCR; the TCRdb copy retains only in-frame clones and omits some. The sample lists around 99,000 clones; about 63% were seen once. Concerning this clone itself: Its target is unknown.

Trimming left V 2 bases short and J 5 bases short, with 15 bases between. The CDR3 covers 15 residues. The V gene's germline CDR1 is MNHEY and CDR2 SVGAGI. The J gene is TRBJ2-5, the V gene TRBV6-5, with D maybe TRBD1 (6 bases). Sequences were obtained from PBMCs. The TCR originated in a woman aged 30 to 39 in good health and CMV-seronegative. DNA for the CDR3: TGTGCCAGCAGTTACGGGGGCTTAATTGGGGAGACCCAGTACTTC. This codes for CASSYGGLIGETQYF.